Following are 22 T cell receptor beta chains from one sample sequenced in a study of shared clonotypes between healthy human individuals. The repertoire was sequenced with immunoSEQ multiplex PCR; TCRdb's copy has only in-frame clones and lacks some. The data contain about 650,000 clones, over 95% of them seen just once; the ten biggest clones take up 0.11%. Cells designated naive CD8 were CD45RO-negative and were positively selected for CCR7, with terminally differentiated effector memory CD45RA+ cells excluded. Sequencing was performed on naive CD8+ T cells sorted from blood. These receptors all stem from a woman aged 25 to 39 in good health.

The rearrangement uses TRBV2 and TRBJ2-1, with D possibly being TRBD1 or TRBD2 (5 bases each). Looked up from germline, CDR1 is SNHLY and CDR2 is FYNNEI. This CDR3 comprises 15 residues. Trimming stripped 3 bases from V and 0 bases from J, with 9 bases between. CDR3 amino acids: CASSEGRISYNEQFF. The CDR3 coding sequence is TGTGCCAGCAGTGAGGGACGGATCTCCTACAATGAGCAGTTCTTC. Full variable domain (outside the CDR3, taken from reference TRBV2 and TRBJ2-1): EPEVTQTPSHQVTQMGQEVILRCVPISNHLYFYWYRQILGQKVEFLVSFYNNEISEKSEIFDDQFSVERPDGSNFTLKIRSTKLEDSAMYFCASSEGRISYNEQFFGPGTRLTVL.

The count of this clone is one. This chain uses TRBV11-2 with TRBJ1-1; 9 bases align to TRBD1. Per germline, CDR1 SGHAT and CDR2 FQNNGV. The CDR3 runs to 14 residues. With 7 bases clipped from V and 1 base from J, the junction kept 4 bases outside the gene matches. As DNA, the CDR3 is TGTGCCAGCAACTCGGGACAGGGGAACACTGAAGCTTTCTTT. The encoded protein is CASNSGQGNTEAFF.

The chain joins TRBV2 to TRBJ2-5; tentatively, D is TRBD2 (6 bases). The CDR3 is 18 residues long. V shed 2 bases and J shed 5 bases, with 24 bases lying between them. Germline CDR1 and CDR2: SNHLY and FYNNEI. CDR3 in DNA: TGTGCCAGCAGTGAAATGGAGGGTTGGCTCCCCTGGCGGGAGACCCAGTACTTC. It translates to CASSEMEGWLPWRETQYF. Together with reference TRBV2 and TRBJ2-5, the CDR3 gives the full variable domain: EPEVTQTPSHQVTQMGQEVILRCVPISNHLYFYWYRQILGQKVEFLVSFYNNEISEKSEIFDDQFSVERPDGSNFTLKIRSTKLEDSAMYFCASSEMEGWLPWRETQYFGPGTRLLVL.

The J gene is TRBJ2-3, the V gene TRBV5-6, with 9 nucleotides matching TRBD1. Germline CDR1 and CDR2: SGHDT and YYEEEE. This CDR3 spans 17 amino acids. V trimming: 0 bases; J trimming: 6 bases; junction bases outside the gene matches: 11. CDR3 loop: CASSLVRSGQGADTQYF. As DNA, the CDR3 is TGTGCCAGCAGCTTGGTACGTTCGGGACAGGGCGCGGATACGCAGTATTTT.

This clone has a single count. This chain joins TRBV6-1 and TRBJ2-7; D possibly corresponds to TRBD1 (5 bases). The V gene lost 7 bases and the J gene lost 3 bases, with 16 bases spanning the gap. CDR1 is MNHNS and CDR2 is SASEGT in the germline V gene. CDR3 length: 14 amino acids. As DNA, the CDR3 is TGTGCCAGCAATGCAGGCCCCAGGGTCTACGAGCAGTACTTC. Translation: CASNAGPRVYEQYF.

The rearrangement links TRBV27 to TRBJ1-5, with 9 nucleotides matching TRBD1. The V segment lost 3 bases and the J segment 1 base; nucleotides outside the gene matches: 4. The CDR3 runs to 16 residues. Germline lookup yields CDR1 MNHEY and CDR2 SMNVEV (reference sequence). The CDR3 DNA follows: TGTGCCAGCAGTTTGAACAGGGGGCTAAGCAATCAGCCCCAGCATTTT. This gives the protein CASSLNRGLSNQPQHF.

V usage is TRBV2 and J usage is TRBJ2-3; TRBD2 matches 11 bases. The CDR3 sequence is 19 residues long. Germline-derived CDR1 and CDR2 are SNHLY and FYNNEI. V shed 2 bases, J shed 4 bases, and the junction held 14 bases outside the gene matches. CDR3 residues: CASSEFGSSTSGISDTQYF. The CDR3 coding sequence is TGTGCCAGCAGTGAATTCGGTTCGTCGACTAGCGGGATCTCAGATACGCAGTATTTT.

The V call is TRBV11-2, the J call TRBJ2-7; no definite D call. V was clipped by 0 bases and J by 5 bases, with 17 bases between them. CDR3 length: 16 amino acids. The germline CDR1 and CDR2 sequences are SGHAT and FQNNGV. The CDR3 sequence: CASSLDRVWPGDEQYF. For the CDR3, the DNA is TGTGCCAGCAGCTTAGATCGTGTGTGGCCAGGAGACGAGCAGTACTTC.

The V gene is TRBV19, the J gene TRBJ1-1, with D hard to call. This CDR3 spans 14 amino acids. The germline V and J ends were trimmed by 3 bases and 1 base, with 9 bases remaining between them. CDR1 and CDR2 from the germline V gene are LNHDA and SQIVND (reference sequence). The CDR3 sequence: CASSMISANTEAFF. In DNA form, the CDR3 reads TGTGCCAGTAGTATGATTTCCGCGAACACTGAAGCTTTCTTT.

This clone was recorded once. The CDR3 DNA is TGTGCCAGCAGTTACTTCAATGAGCAGTTCTTC. Encoded protein: CASSYFNEQFF. The chain employs TRBV6-5 and TRBJ2-1; D call uncertain. The CDR3 runs to 11 residues. Germline CDR1 is MNHEY and CDR2 is SVGAGI. Trimming cost V 1 base and J 6 bases, with 1 base left between them.

The chain joins TRBV9 to TRBJ2-1, with 9 bases lining up with TRBD1. Germline CDR1 SGDLS, CDR2 YYNGEE. V gave up 0 bases and J gave up 10 bases; unmatched junction bases: 20. The CDR3 is 19 amino acids. The CDR3 is CASSVAGTGPIGGSYEQFF. The CDR3 region has the DNA TGTGCCAGCAGCGTAGCAGGGACAGGGCCCATCGGCGGGAGTTACGAGCAGTTCTTC.

The rearrangement links TRBV23-1 to TRBJ2-7; the match to TRBD2 covers 7 bases. TRBV23-1 falls under the ORF class, with uncertain function. With V trimmed by 1 base and J by 2 bases, 8 bases remained unmatched. CDR3 size: 16 residues. CDR3 amino acids: CASSQWEGRPPYEQYF. CDR3 bases: TGCGCCAGCAGTCAATGGGAGGGTCGGCCCCCCTACGAGCAGTACTTC.

The chain has TRBV28 and TRBJ2-2, with 8 bases lining up with TRBD2. The length of the CDR3 is 14 residues. In germline, CDR1 is MDHEN, CDR2 SYDVKM. The ends lost 5 bases at V and 5 bases at J; junction bases unmatched: 4. In DNA, the CDR3 is TGTGCCAGCAGTCCCTCGGGGGGGACCGGGGAGCTGTTTTTT. Protein product: CASSPSGGTGELFF.

The rearrangement uses TRBV29-1 and TRBJ1-1; D ambiguous. Germline V gene sequence: CDR1 SQVTM, CDR2 ANQGSEA. This CDR3 spans 13 amino acids. The V end lost 0 bases, the J end lost 0 bases, and 5 bases lay between the germline ends. CDR3 loop: CSVEERLNTEAFF. CDR3 nucleotides: TGCAGCGTTGAAGAAAGACTGAACACTGAAGCTTTCTTT.

V usage is TRBV28 and J usage is TRBJ1-1, with D uncertain. Looked up from germline, CDR1 is MDHEN and CDR2 is SYDVKM. This CDR3 has 16 residues. The ends were cut back, 5 bases at V and 7 bases at J, with 23 bases in the middle. As DNA, the CDR3 is TGTGCCAGCAGTACTCATAAAATCATTGATTCGGGTGAAGCTTTCTTT. Translated: CASSTHKIIDSGEAFF.

This chain joins TRBV5-5 and TRBJ2-7; 7 nucleotides align to TRBD1. Trimming cost V 0 bases and J 3 bases; bases outside gene matches: 6. The CDR3 contains 15 residues. Per germline, CDR1 SGHKS and CDR2 YYEKEE (reference sequence). The CDR3 loop reads CASSLVATGIYEQYF. The CDR3 region has the DNA TGTGCCAGCAGCTTGGTGGCGACAGGGATCTACGAGCAGTACTTC.

CDR3 nucleotides: TGTGCCAGCAGGGGACTAGCGGGGCAAGAGACCCAGTACTTC. Amino acids: CASRGLAGQETQYF. J is TRBJ2-5 and V is TRBV2, with 13 positions matching TRBD2. V dropped 6 bases and J dropped 2; count of bases not matched to a gene: 0. CDR1 and CDR2 (germline): SNHLY, FYNNEI. The CDR3 has 14 residues.

The V gene is TRBV27, the J gene TRBJ2-2, with 13 bases fitting TRBD2. Germline CDR1 MNHEY, CDR2 SMNVEV (reference sequence). Losses at the gene ends were 6 bases for V and 2 bases for J; bases not matched to a gene: 3. This CDR3 contains 16 residues. CDR3 DNA sequence: TGTGCCAGCAGCCTGGGACTAGCGGGAAACACCGGGGAGCTGTTTTTT. It codes for CASSLGLAGNTGELFF.

The chain combines TRBV11-2 with TRBJ2-1; 9 nucleotides match TRBD2. The J segment lost 2 bases and the V segment lost 2 bases, leaving 4 bases of the junction unmatched. The CDR3 has 16 residues. Germline CDR1 SGHAT, CDR2 FQNNGV. The CDR3 coding sequence is TGTGCCAGCAGCTTATCGGCGGGAGGGCCCTACAATGAGCAGTTCTTC. Its protein is CASSLSAGGPYNEQFF.

The chain has TRBV18 and TRBJ1-5; 7 bases agree with TRBD1. The CDR3 is made up of 20 amino acids. Germline CDR1 is KGHSH and CDR2 is LQKENI. Germline trimming cut 5 bases from V and 2 bases from J; bases unmatched to any gene: 21. This CDR3 is CASSSTSGTDTPFGNQPQHF. The CDR3 nucleotides read TGTGCCAGCTCATCAACGTCCGGGACAGACACCCCTTTTGGCAATCAGCCCCAGCATTTT.

The rearrangement uses TRBV4-1 and TRBJ1-2, with D possibly matching TRBD1 (6 bases). Germline V gene sequence: CDR1 MGHRA, CDR2 YSYEKL. The V end was cut by 4 bases, the J end by 4 bases, with 13 bases between. CDR3 length: 14 residues. The CDR3: CASSPDSSGYGYTF. CDR3 in DNA: TGCGCCAGCAGCCCGGACAGTTCCGGCTATGGCTACACCTTC.

This chain joins TRBV27 and TRBJ2-2; weak D call: TRBD1 (5 bases). CDR1 and CDR2 from the germline V gene are MNHEY and SMNVEV (reference sequence). V lost 3 bases to trimming and J lost 0 bases, with 8 bases between them. The CDR3 sequence is 15 residues long. Written as DNA, the CDR3 is TGTGCCAGCAGTTTGGTCAGGGCGAACACCGGGGAGCTGTTTTTT. This encodes CASSLVRANTGELFF.